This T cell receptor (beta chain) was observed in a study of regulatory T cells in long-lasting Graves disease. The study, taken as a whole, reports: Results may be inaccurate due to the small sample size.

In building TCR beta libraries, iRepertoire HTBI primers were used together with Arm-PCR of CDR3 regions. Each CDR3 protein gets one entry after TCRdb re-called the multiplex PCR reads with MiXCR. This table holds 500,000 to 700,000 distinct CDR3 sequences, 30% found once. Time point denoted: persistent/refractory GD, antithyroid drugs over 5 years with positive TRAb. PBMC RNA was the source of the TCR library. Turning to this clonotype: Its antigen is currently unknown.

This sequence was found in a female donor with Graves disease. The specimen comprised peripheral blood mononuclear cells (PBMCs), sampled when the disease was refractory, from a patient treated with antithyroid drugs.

DNA of the CDR3: TGTGCCAGCAGTTTAAGCCTAGCTGTCTCCGAGCAGTACTTC. Amino acids: CASSLSLAVSEQYF. The V gene is TRBV27, the J gene TRBJ2-7; D may be TRBD2 (5 bases). The V end was cut by 2 bases, the J end by 6 bases, with 14 bases between. The CDR3 sequence is 14 residues long. CDR1 is MNHEY and CDR2 is SMNVEV in the germline V gene (reference sequence).